The next 14 T cell receptor beta chains were all read from a single sample in a study of blood T cell repertoires in COVID-19. The repertoire was sequenced with immunoSEQ multiplex PCR; TCRdb's copy has only in-frame clones and lacks some. This sample carries roughly 220,000 clones, about 91% of them seen once, and the ten largest clones take roughly 14%. The specimen was PBMCs or T cells enriched from blood (not recorded which). The receptors were sampled from a woman between 50 and 59 years old with acute COVID-19.

This clone was seen just once. The rearrangement joins TRBV30 to TRBJ2-3, with 8 bases fitting TRBD2. The CDR3 covers 15 residues. Trimming at V came to 2 bases and at J to 0 bases, leaving 4 bases not matched to a gene. Germline V CDR1 and CDR2: GTSNPN, SVGIG (reference sequence). The CDR3 DNA sequence: TGTGCCTGGAGTAGTAGCGGGATCAGCACAGATACGCAGTATTTT. The encoded protein is CAWSSSGISTDTQYF.

CDR3 in DNA: TGTGCCATCAGCGGGGGGGGCCGGGAGACCCAGTACTTC. It encodes CAISGGGRETQYF. This chain connects TRBV10-3 to TRBJ2-5; TRBD2 matches at 8 bases. This CDR3 comprises 13 residues. Unmatched junction bases numbered 5, after V lost 6 bases and J lost 5 bases. CDR1 ENHRY and CDR2 SYGVKD come from the germline V gene.

This clone was seen only once. The chain is built from TRBV6-5 and TRBJ2-7, with 9 positions matching TRBD2. V shed 5 bases, J shed 4 bases, and the junction held 9 bases outside the gene matches. From germline, CDR1 is MNHEY and CDR2 SVGAGI. This CDR3 is built from 15 residues. CDR3 coding DNA: TGTGCCAGCAGTCCGCTTAGCGGGAGTAGTTACGAGCAGTACTTC. Translating it yields CASSPLSGSSYEQYF.

The V gene is TRBV7-9, the J gene TRBJ1-1, with a weak D call TRBD1 (6 bases). Germline CDR1 is SEHNR and CDR2 is FQNEAQ (reference sequence). This CDR3 comprises 14 residues. V dropped 7 bases and J dropped 5 bases, with 17 bases sitting between them. Here the CDR3 reads CASNSQEGTTEAFF. DNA of the CDR3: TGTGCCAGCAACTCCCAAGAGGGGACAACTGAAGCTTTCTTT.

This clone was seen just once. The chain carries TRBV5-6 and TRBJ2-7; D perhaps matches TRBD1 (6 bases). From germline, CDR1 is SGHDT and CDR2 YYEEEE. This CDR3 has 14 amino acids. Trimming stripped 4 bases from V and 3 bases from J, with 14 bases between. The CDR3 coding sequence is TGTGCCAGCAGCAATACTGACAGGATCTACGAGCAGTACTTC. This sequence encodes CASSNTDRIYEQYF.

This chain connects TRBV1 to TRBJ2-5; the listed D gene, TRBD1, was not tested against the DNA. TRBV1 is termed a pseudogene. The CDR3 is made up of 16 amino acids. CDR3 loop: CTSSQVEGAKIKTQYF. In DNA form, the CDR3 reads TGCACCAGCAGCCAAGTGGAGGGGGCGAAAATCAAGACCCAGTACTTC.

This clone was detected once. The chain combines TRBV6-1 with TRBJ2-2, with a weak D call TRBD1 (6 bases). Trimming took off 4 bases at V and 7 bases at J, with 19 bases between the two ends. The length of the CDR3 is 16 residues. Germline CDR1 MNHNS, CDR2 SASEGT. The CDR3 loop is CASSGARAGDRGELFF. CDR3 coding DNA: TGTGCCAGCAGTGGGGCACGGGCAGGGGATCGCGGGGAGCTGTTTTTT.

V is TRBV19 and J is TRBJ1-2, with D tentatively TRBD1 (5 bases). The CDR3 extends over 15 amino acids. Trimming stripped 5 bases from V and 0 bases from J, with 13 bases between. The germline V gene encodes CDR1 LNHDA and CDR2 SQIVND (reference sequence). This CDR3 is CASSALQTANYGYTF. CDR3 DNA: TGTGCCAGTAGTGCCCTGCAGACAGCTAACTATGGCTACACCTTC. The full variable domain, its missing parts supplied by reference TRBV19 and TRBJ1-2, is DGGITQSPKYLFRKEGQNVTLSCEQNLNHDAMYWYRQDPGQGLRLIYYSQIVNDFQKGDIAEGYSVSREKKESFPLTVTSAQKNPTAFYLCASSALQTANYGYTFGSGTRLTVV.

The rearrangement uses TRBV12-3 or TRBV12-4 and TRBJ2-5; D ambiguous. The CDR3 extends over 12 amino acids. Between the trimmed V and J ends, which lost 3 bases and 4 bases, there was a span of 6 bases. CDR3 protein: CASSFIPETQYF. The CDR3 nucleotides are TGTGCCAGCAGTTTCATCCCAGAGACCCAGTACTTC.

The genes are TRBV27 and TRBJ1-6, with TRBD1 identical over 7 bases. Germline trimming cut 6 bases from V and 14 bases from J; bases unmatched to any gene: 13. CDR1 MNHEY and CDR2 SMNVEV come from the germline V gene (reference sequence). The CDR3 is made up of 14 amino acids. As DNA, the CDR3 is TGTGCCAGCAGCTTCTTCACAGGGGAAGAGACCCTCCACTTT. As protein: CASSFFTGEETLHF.

The chain combines TRBV7-2 with TRBJ1-1; D unresolved. Trimming took off 1 base at V and 0 bases at J, with 9 bases between the two ends. Germline V gene data show CDR1 as SGHTA and CDR2 as FQGNSA. This CDR3 region has 15 residues. CDR3 in DNA: TGTGCCAGCAGCTTAGACGGGGATGTGAACACTGAAGCTTTCTTT. Translation: CASSLDGDVNTEAFF. Combining the CDR3 with reference TRBV7-2 and TRBJ1-1 gives the whole variable domain GAGVSQSPSNKVTEKGKDVELRCDPISGHTALYWYRQSLGQGLEFLIYFQGNSAPDKSGLPSDRFSAERTGGSVSTLTIQRTQQEDSAVYLCASSLDGDVNTEAFFGQGTRLTVV.

The V call is TRBV10-1, the J call TRBJ2-5; 10 nucleotides align to TRBD2. The CDR3 length is 16 residues. Looked up from germline, CDR1 is WNHNN and CDR2 is SYGVQD (reference sequence). The trim removed 5 bases at V and 5 bases at J, leaving 11 bases unmatched. This CDR3 is CASSFPSGRASETQYF. The CDR3 DNA reads as TGCGCCAGCAGTTTCCCCAGCGGGAGGGCCTCTGAGACCCAGTACTTC.

The genes are TRBV5-1 and TRBJ2-3; TRBD2 agrees at 8 bases. Germline loops: CDR1 SGHRS, CDR2 YFSETQ. The CDR3 loop spans 14 amino acids. The ends lost 0 bases at V and 14 bases at J; junction bases unmatched: 11. The CDR3 nucleotides read TGCGCCAGCAGCTTGGCCGAGCTAGCGGGCCCCAGGTATTTT. Protein sequence: CASSLAELAGPRYF. The entire variable domain, with the rest obtained from reference TRBV5-1 and TRBJ2-3, is as follows: KAGVTQTPRYLIKTRGQQVTLSCSPISGHRSVSWYQQTPGQGLQFLFEYFSETQRNKGNFPGRFSGRQFSNSRSEMNVSTLELGDSALYLCASSLAELAGPRYFGPGTRLTVL.

The chain links TRBV2 to TRBJ2-7; TRBD2 might be the D (6 bases). CDR1 and CDR2 from the germline V gene are SNHLY and FYNNEI. The CDR3 loop spans 15 amino acids. V shed 2 bases and J shed 3 bases, with 14 bases lying between them. The CDR3 DNA reads as TGTGCCAGCAGTGAACGACGGGAGCCCCACTACGAGCAGTACTTC. This sequence encodes CASSERREPHYEQYF.